What follows is one T cell receptor beta chain and its context. Method: immunoSEQ multiplex PCR; TCRdb's copy keeps in-frame clones and lacks some. The sample carries 190,000 or so clones, approximately 95% recorded once. This specimen belongs to a study of control samples from healthy donors and cancer patients. Germline loops: CDR1 SGHKS, CDR2 YYEKEE (reference sequence). There are 14 residues in the CDR3. V trimming: 2 bases; J trimming: 3 bases; junction bases outside the gene matches: 3. This TCR derives from a man in his late teens or twenties in good health. This chain joins TRBV5-5 and TRBJ2-7; 9 nucleotides line up with TRBD1. The sequenced material came from blood. CDR3 coding DNA: TGTGCCAGCAGCTTAGGACAGGGGTTCTACGAGCAGTACTTC. This encodes CASSLGQGFYEQYF. Variable domain in full (rest from reference TRBV5-5 and TRBJ2-7): DAGVTQSPTHLIKTRGQQVTLRCSPISGHKSVSWYQQVLGQGPQFIFQYYEKEERGRGNFPDRFSARQFPNYSSELNVNALLLGDSALYLCASSLGQGFYEQYFGPGTRLTVT.